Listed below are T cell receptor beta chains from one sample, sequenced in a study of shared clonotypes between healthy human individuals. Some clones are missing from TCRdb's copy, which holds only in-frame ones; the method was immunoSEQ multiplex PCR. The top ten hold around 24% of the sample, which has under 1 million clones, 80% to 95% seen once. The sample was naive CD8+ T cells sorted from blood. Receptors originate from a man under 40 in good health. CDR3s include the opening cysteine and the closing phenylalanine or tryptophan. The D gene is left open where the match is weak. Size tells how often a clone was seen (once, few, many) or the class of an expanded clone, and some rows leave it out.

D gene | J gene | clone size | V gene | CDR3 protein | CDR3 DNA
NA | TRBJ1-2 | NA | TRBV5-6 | CASSLDWEDGYTF | TGTGCCAGCAGCTTGGACTGGGAAGATGGCTACACCTTC
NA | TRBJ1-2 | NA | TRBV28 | CASSLIQAGAGGYTF | TGTGCCAGCAGTTTAATTCAAGCTGGGGCGGGTGGCTACACCTTC
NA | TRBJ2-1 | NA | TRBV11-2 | CASATLNEQFF | TGTGCCAGTGCCACACTTAATGAGCAGTTCTTC
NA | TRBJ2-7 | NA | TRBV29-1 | CSVEADTTYEQYF | TGCAGCGTTGAGGCGGATACCACCTACGAGCAGTACTTC
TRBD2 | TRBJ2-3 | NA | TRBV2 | CASGSSGSGGSTDTQYF | TGTGCCAGCGGATCTAGCGGGAGTGGAGGGAGCACAGATACGCAGTATTTT
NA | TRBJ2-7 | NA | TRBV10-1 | CASSPARVDEQYF | TGCGCCAGCAGTCCCGCCCGCGTCGACGAGCAGTACTTC
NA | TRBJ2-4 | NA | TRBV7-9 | CASSPQGGRDIQYF | TGTGCCAGCAGCCCTCAGGGGGGGCGCGACATTCAGTACTTC
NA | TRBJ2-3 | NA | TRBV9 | CASSVVGFGDTQYF | TGTGCCAGCAGCGTAGTCGGGTTTGGAGATACGCAGTATTTT
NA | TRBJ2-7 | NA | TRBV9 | CASSVAGTSLRYEQYF | TGTGCCAGCAGCGTAGCCGGGACTTCCCTTAGGTACGAGCAGTACTTC
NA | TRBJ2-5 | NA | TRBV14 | CASSPQDANWYQETQYF | TGTGCCAGCAGCCCCCAGGACGCGAACTGGTACCAAGAGACCCAGTACTTC
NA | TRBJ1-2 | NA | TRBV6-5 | CASSTTPVAGDGYTF | TGTGCCAGCAGCACGACGCCCGTGGCAGGGGATGGCTACACCTTC
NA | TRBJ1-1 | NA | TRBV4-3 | CASSQDRHQGTEAFF | TGCGCCAGCAGCCAAGATAGACATCAGGGCACTGAAGCTTTCTTT
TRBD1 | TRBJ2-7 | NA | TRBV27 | CASSLLGQAAYEQYF | TGTGCCAGCAGTTTATTAGGACAGGCCGCCTACGAGCAGTACTTC
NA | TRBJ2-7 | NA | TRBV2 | CASVGKYYEQYF | TGTGCCAGCGTGGGGAAATACTACGAGCAGTACTTC
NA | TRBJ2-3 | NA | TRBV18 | CASSPQAGDDTDTQYF | TGTGCCAGCTCACCACAAGCGGGCGATGACACAGATACGCAGTATTTT
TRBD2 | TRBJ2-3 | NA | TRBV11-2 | CASSTGLAGVHTDTQYF | TGTGCCAGCAGCACGGGACTAGCGGGAGTACACACAGATACGCAGTATTTT
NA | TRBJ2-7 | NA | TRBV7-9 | CASSYRDSYYYEQYF | TGTGCCAGCAGCTACCGGGACTCCTACTACTACGAGCAGTACTTC
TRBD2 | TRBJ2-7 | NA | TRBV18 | CASSTSGFSYEQYF | TGTGCCAGCTCAACTAGCGGGTTTTCCTACGAGCAGTACTTC
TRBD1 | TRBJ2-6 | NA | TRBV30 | CAWSTRTGRSGANVLTF | TGTGCCTGGAGTACGAGGACAGGCCGCTCTGGGGCCAACGTCCTGACTTTC
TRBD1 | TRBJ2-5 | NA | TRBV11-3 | CASSPGTGYGATQYF | TGTGCCAGCAGCCCCGGGACAGGGTATGGGGCGACCCAGTACTTC
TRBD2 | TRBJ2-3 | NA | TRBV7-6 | CASSRRTSGSTDTQYF | TGTGCCAGCAGCAGGCGGACTAGCGGGAGCACAGATACGCAGTATTTT
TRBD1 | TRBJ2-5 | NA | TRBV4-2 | CASSQGRSGQDQETQYF | TGTGCCAGCAGCCAAGGGCGTTCGGGACAGGACCAAGAGACCCAGTACTTC
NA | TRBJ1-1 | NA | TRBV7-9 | CASGSSGGPDLNTEAFF | TGTGCCAGCGGATCCTCGGGGGGCCCAGATTTGAACACTGAAGCTTTCTTT
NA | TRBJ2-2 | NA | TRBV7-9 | CASSLVETSTGELFF | TGTGCCAGCAGCTTAGTCGAGACAAGCACCGGGGAGCTGTTTTTT
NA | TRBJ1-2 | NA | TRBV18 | CASSPPGLQVHYGYTF | TGTGCCAGCTCACCACCGGGGCTCCAGGTTCACTATGGCTACACCTTC
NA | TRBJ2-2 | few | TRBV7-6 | CASSALGAGELFF | TGTGCCTCTAGCGCCTTAGGAGCCGGGGAGCTGTTTTTT
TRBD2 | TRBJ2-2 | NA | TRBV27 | CASSAGGHTGELFF | TGTGCCAGCTCGGCGGGAGGTCACACCGGGGAGCTGTTTTTT
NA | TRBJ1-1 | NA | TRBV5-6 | CASSLAASNTEAFF | TGTGCCAGCAGCTTGGCCGCGTCGAACACTGAAGCTTTCTTT
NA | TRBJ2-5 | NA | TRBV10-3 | CAISVLGRGQETQYF | TGTGCCATCAGTGTCCTCGGCAGGGGTCAAGAGACCCAGTACTTC
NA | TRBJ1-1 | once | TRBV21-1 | CARQHKAFF | TGTGCGAGGCAGCACAAAGCTTTCTTT
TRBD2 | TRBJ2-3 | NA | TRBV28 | CASGPMSGRTDTQYF | TGTGCCAGCGGACCCATGAGCGGGAGGACAGATACGCAGTATTTT
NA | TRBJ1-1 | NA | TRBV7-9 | CASSPVEVKYAFF | TGTGCCAGCAGCCCGGTTGAGGTCAAATACGCTTTCTTT
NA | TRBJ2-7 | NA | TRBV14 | CASSQVESSYEQYF | TGTGCCAGCAGCCAGGTTGAGAGCTCCTACGAGCAGTACTTC
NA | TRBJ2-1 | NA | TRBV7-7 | CASSPDQYPYNEQFF | TGTGCCAGCAGCCCGGACCAATATCCCTACAATGAGCAGTTCTTC
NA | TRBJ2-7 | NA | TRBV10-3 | CATGTVDSYEQYF | TGTGCCACGGGAACGGTGGACTCCTACGAGCAGTACTTC
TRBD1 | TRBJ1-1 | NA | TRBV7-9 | CASSSGTGGFKNTEAFF | TGTGCCAGCAGCTCCGGGACAGGGGGCTTCAAGAACACTGAAGCTTTCTTT
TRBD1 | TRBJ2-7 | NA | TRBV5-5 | CASAGTANLLYEQYF | TGTGCCAGCGCCGGGACAGCAAACCTCCTATACGAGCAGTACTTC
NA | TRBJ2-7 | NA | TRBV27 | CASSALGSSYEQYF | TGTGCCAGCAGTGCACTGGGGAGCTCCTACGAGCAGTACTTC
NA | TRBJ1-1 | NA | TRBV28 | CASSFNPNTEAFF | TGTGCCAGCAGTTTTAACCCGAACACTGAAGCTTTCTTT
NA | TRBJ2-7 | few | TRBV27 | CASSPRGPFSYEQYF | TGTGCCAGCAGTCCCCGGGGACCCTTTAGCTACGAGCAGTACTTC
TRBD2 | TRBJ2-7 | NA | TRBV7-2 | CASSLGLAYEQYF | TGTGCCAGCAGCTTGGGACTAGCCTACGAGCAGTACTTC
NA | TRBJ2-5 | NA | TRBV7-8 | CASRKDGQETQYF | TGTGCCAGCAGGAAGGACGGCCAAGAGACCCAGTACTTC
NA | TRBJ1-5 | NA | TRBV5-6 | CASSRGRASNQPQHF | TGTGCCAGCAGCCGCGGACGGGCGAGCAATCAGCCCCAGCATTTT
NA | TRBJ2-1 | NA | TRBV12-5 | CASGLVLGQHNEQFF | TGTGCTAGTGGTTTGGTACTAGGGCAGCACAATGAGCAGTTCTTC
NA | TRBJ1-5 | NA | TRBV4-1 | CASSQGMRPQHF | TGCGCCAGCAGCCAAGGGATGCGGCCCCAGCATTTT
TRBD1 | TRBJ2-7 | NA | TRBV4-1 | CASSQGQYSYEQYF | TGCGCCAGCAGCCAGGGACAGTACTCCTACGAGCAGTACTTC
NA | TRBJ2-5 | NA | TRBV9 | CASSVAGAQETQYF | TGTGCCAGCAGCGTAGCGGGGGCCCAAGAGACCCAGTACTTC
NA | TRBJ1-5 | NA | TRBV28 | CASSLRTRLFQPQHF | TGTGCCAGCAGTTTGAGGACACGGTTGTTTCAGCCCCAGCATTTT
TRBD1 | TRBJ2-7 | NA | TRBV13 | CASSLGDSSYEQYF | TGTGCCAGCAGCTTGGGGGACAGCTCCTACGAGCAGTACTTC
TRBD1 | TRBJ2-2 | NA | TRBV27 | CASSLPDRGFAGELFF | TGTGCCAGCAGTTTACCCGACAGGGGGTTCGCCGGGGAGCTGTTTTTT
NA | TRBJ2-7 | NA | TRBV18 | CASSPGRGSTYEQYF | TGTGCCAGCTCCCCGGGCCGGGGATCGACCTACGAGCAGTACTTC